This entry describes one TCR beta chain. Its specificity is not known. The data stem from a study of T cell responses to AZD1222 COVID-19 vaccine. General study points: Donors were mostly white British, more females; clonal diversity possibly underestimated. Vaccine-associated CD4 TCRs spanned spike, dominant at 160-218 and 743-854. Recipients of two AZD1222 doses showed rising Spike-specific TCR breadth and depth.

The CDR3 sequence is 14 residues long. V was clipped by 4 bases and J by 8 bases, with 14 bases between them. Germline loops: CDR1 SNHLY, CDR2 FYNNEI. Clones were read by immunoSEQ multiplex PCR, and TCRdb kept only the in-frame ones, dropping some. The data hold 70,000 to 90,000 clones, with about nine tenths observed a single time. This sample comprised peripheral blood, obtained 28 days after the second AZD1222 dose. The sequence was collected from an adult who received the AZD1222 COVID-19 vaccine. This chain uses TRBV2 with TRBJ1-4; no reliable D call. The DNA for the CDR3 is TGTGCCAGCAGTGTGCGGGCGACGGGGGAAAAACTGTTTTTT. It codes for CASSVRATGEKLFF.